The present T cell receptor beta chain was sequenced within a study of cytomegalovirus exposure and HLA in healthy donors. Study results and caveats: Some TCR beta chains (more than 150 of them) were listed as cytomegalovirus-associated. According to a later analysis, most TCR beta chains associated with CMV appeared HLA-restricted. TCR beta V- and J-gene trimming was later associated with a missense DCLRE1C variant.

The primer mix had 60 Vbeta and 13 Jbeta primers. Per the authors' pipeline: Approximately 11 million of about 80 million unique TCR beta chains were shared, per a later count. The assay was immunoSEQ multiplex PCR, and TCRdb's table has in-frame clones only and misses some. V, J and clone size reflect that table, while D and trimming were determined from the DNA. The table has 130,000 or so clones, roughly 70% seen once. In its sample, this clone was seen a few times. Antigen specificity is unknown. Sequences were obtained from PBMCs. This receptor was identified in a woman in her thirties or forties in good health and CMV-seropositive.

The CDR3 bases are TGCGCCAGCAGCCAAGTTGGAGGTGAAGCTTTCTTT. Its protein is CASSQVGGEAFF. The rearrangement joins TRBV4-1 to TRBJ1-1, with D uncertain. Germline V gives CDR1 MGHRA, CDR2 YSYEKL. V lost 1 base to trimming and J lost 7 bases, with 7 bases between them. The CDR3 is 12 amino acids.